This passage covers 27 T cell receptor beta chains from one sample sequenced in a study of T cells after yellow fever vaccination (dated by TCRdb to between 2018 and 2020). Per the publication, the treatment or condition label means: live attenuated yellow fever vaccine strain. Receptor libraries were prepared by 5' RACE. The instrument was an Illumina HiSeq 2500. In-frame beta chains were kept once TCRdb had trimmed the public reads at Q25 with fastp and called clones with MiXCR. When rows share a CDR3 protein, they turn into one entry using the most common DNA and genes. The table for this sample lists tens of thousands of distinct CDR3 sequences; 6.5% to 9% of them were counted only once. The top ten clones comprise 36% of the sample. Here the sequenced sample was CD8+ T cells sorted from PBMCs, taken 15 days after the yellow fever booster vaccination. The receptors shown here come from a man aged 30 to 39 who received the YFV17D yellow fever vaccine.

In this sample, this clonotype is large. This chain joins TRBV7-9 and TRBJ1-1; D perhaps matches TRBD1 (5 bases). V was pared by 5 bases and J by 6 bases, with 13 bases between. The CDR3 totals 13 residues. Germline V CDR1 and CDR2: SEHNR, FQNEAQ (reference sequence). For the CDR3, the DNA is TGTGCCAGCAGCAATACCGGGACCTCTGAAGCTTTCTTT. Its translation is CASSNTGTSEAFF. The complete variable domain, with remaining parts taken from reference TRBV7-9 and TRBJ1-1, reads DTGVSQNPRHKITKRGQNVTFRCDPISEHNRLYWYRQTLGQGPEFLTYFQNEAQLEKSRLLSDRFSAERPKGSFSTLEIQRTEQGDSAMYLCASSNTGTSEAFFGQGTRLTVV.

This clonotype was counted many times. The chain couples TRBV7-3 to TRBJ1-1; a weak D match, TRBD1 (5 bases). V was cut by 0 bases and J by 6 bases, with 8 bases left in between. Germline V CDR1 and CDR2: SGHTA, FQGTGA. CDR3 size: 13 residues. CDR3 bases: TGTGCCAGCAGCTTAACGGGGGGAGCTGAAGCTTTCTTT. Its protein product is CASSLTGGAEAFF. Supplemented by reference TRBV7-3 and TRBJ1-1, the full variable domain reads GAGVSQTPSNKVTEKGKYVELRCDPISGHTALYWYRQSLGQGPEFLIYFQGTGAADDSGLPNDRFFAVRPEGSVSTLKIQRTERGDSAVYLCASSLTGGAEAFFGQGTRLTVV.

In the case of this clonotype: It may be a read error: a sequence one base away is much more abundant. This chain links TRBV30 with TRBJ1-1; 7 bases map to TRBD1. The CDR3 is 10 amino acids. Germline CDR1 reads GTSNPN; CDR2 reads SVGIG (reference sequence). The CDR3 DNA is TGTACCTGGGACAGAACCGAAGCTTTCTTT. Translating gives CTWDRTEAFF.

This clonotype was observed many times. CDR3 loop: CASSLWLAAYNEQFF. As DNA, the CDR3 is TGTGCCAGCAGTTTATGGCTAGCGGCATACAATGAGCAGTTCTTC. This rearrangement joins TRBV12-3 or TRBV12-4 to TRBJ2-1; 7 nucleotides agree with TRBD2. V shed 2 bases, J shed 4 bases, and the junction held 5 bases outside the gene matches. The CDR3 runs 15 residues.

This clonotype has ten or more counts. The chain joins TRBV15 to TRBJ2-7; 8 bases match TRBD1. CDR1 LNHNV and CDR2 YYDKDF come from the germline V gene (reference sequence). There are 16 residues in the CDR3. V lost 1 base and J lost 3; bases outside the gene matches: 8. The CDR3 protein is CATSRVKGTGDYEQYF. The CDR3 DNA follows: TGTGCCACCAGCAGAGTCAAGGGGACAGGAGACTACGAGCAGTACTTC.

The genes are TRBV5-4 and TRBJ2-2; tentative D call: TRBD2 (6 bases). Germline CDR1 and CDR2: SGHNT and YYREEE (reference sequence). V was trimmed by 4 bases and J by 10 bases, leaving 14 bases between them. This CDR3 comprises 13 residues. In nucleotides, the CDR3 is TGTGCCAGCAGCCCGGGAGATACTTCGGAGCTGTTTTTT. It codes for CASSPGDTSELFF.

This clonotype was seen ten or more times. The rearrangement uses TRBV18 and TRBJ2-2; no firm D call. Per germline, CDR1 KGHSH and CDR2 LQKENI. Deletions cut 6 bases from V and 3 bases from J, with 11 bases between. CDR3 length equals 14 residues. The CDR3 sequence: CASSLDGYTGELFF. CDR3 DNA sequence: TGTGCCAGCTCTTTGGACGGATACACCGGGGAGCTGTTTTTT.

This clonotype showed up many times. V usage is TRBV12-3 or TRBV12-4 and J usage is TRBJ2-1, with TRBD2 matching over 11 bases. The CDR3 consists of 14 residues. The V and J ends lost 6 bases and 6 bases, in that order; junction bases with no gene match: 4. The CDR3 protein is CASSSGLAGNEQFF. The CDR3 DNA reads as TGTGCCAGCAGCTCTGGACTAGCGGGCAATGAGCAGTTCTTC.

This clonotype came up many times. Written as DNA, the CDR3 is TGTGCCAGCAGTTTATCACTAGCGGGAGTCAATGAGCAGTTCTTC. Protein: CASSLSLAGVNEQFF. V usage is TRBV27 and J usage is TRBJ2-1; 11 bases are shared with TRBD2. V was pared by 0 bases and J by 6 bases, with 1 base of the junction left unmatched. CDR1 and CDR2 (germline): MNHEY, SMNVEV (reference sequence). CDR3 length: 15 amino acids.

This clonotype appeared a single time. Since a much larger clone is just one base distant, this may be a read error. V is TRBV6-5 and J is TRBJ1-1; D unresolved. The germline V gene has CDR1 MNHEY and CDR2 SVGAGI. CDR3 size: 13 residues. The V and J ends lost 4 bases and 8 bases respectively, with 14 bases between them. The CDR3 sequence is CASSFSGPDEAFF. CDR3 sequence (DNA): TGTGCCAGCAGTTTTTCCGGACCGGACGAAGCTTTCTTT.

This clonotype appeared many times. The chain uses TRBV20-1 and TRBJ2-3; maybe TRBD2 (6 bases). From germline, CDR1 is DFQATT and CDR2 SNEGSKA (reference sequence). V lost 7 bases and J lost 0, with 20 bases in between. The CDR3 runs to 16 residues. CDR3 DNA sequence: TGCAGTGAAAGTCGCCGGGACTCACTAAGCACAGATACGCAGTATTTT. It is translated as CSESRRDSLSTDTQYF.

The chain joins TRBV6-5 to TRBJ2-1; D is tentatively TRBD1 or TRBD2 (5 bases each). This CDR3 region has 14 residues. Germline V gives CDR1 MNHEY, CDR2 SVGAGI. Trimming took 6 bases from V and 8 from J, leaving 17 bases between them. CDR3 nucleotides: TGTGCCAGCAGCCAACCTGGGGGATGGGATGAGCAGTTCTTC. This encodes CASSQPGGWDEQFF.

This clonotype showed up many times. The CDR3 here is CASSVTDGSYEQYF. CDR3 DNA sequence: TGTGCCAGCAGTGTTACGGACGGTAGCTACGAGCAGTACTTC. J is TRBJ2-7 and V is TRBV27; unclear D gene. CDR1 and CDR2 from the germline V gene are MNHEY and SMNVEV (reference sequence). V dropped 5 bases and J dropped 3 bases, with 14 bases sitting between them. This CDR3 is built from 14 residues.

This clonotype was recorded many times. The genes are TRBV3-1 and TRBJ2-7; 13 nucleotides line up with TRBD2. The CDR3 is 16 residues long. Trimming removed 6 bases from V and 0 bases from J; junction bases left unmatched: 5. Looked up from germline, CDR1 is LGHDT and CDR2 is YNNKEL (reference sequence). CDR3 sequence (DNA): TGTGCCAGCAGACCGGGACTAGCGGGAAGCTCCTACGAGCAGTACTTC. It translates to CASRPGLAGSSYEQYF.

The sample holds many counts of this clonotype. The chain joins TRBV9 to TRBJ1-4; 7 positions match TRBD1. The length of the CDR3 is 15 residues. Germline CDR1 and CDR2: SGDLS and YYNGEE. V dropped 3 bases and J dropped 6; count of bases not matched to a gene: 8. CDR3 in amino acids: CASSGGSGQDEKLFF. Here the CDR3 DNA reads TGTGCCAGCAGCGGTGGTTCTGGACAGGATGAAAAACTGTTTTTT. Supplemented by reference TRBV9 and TRBJ1-4, the full variable domain reads DSGVTQTPKHLITATGQRVTLRCSPRSGDLSVYWYQQSLDQGLQFLIQYYNGEERAKGNILERFSAQQFPDLHSELNLSSLELGDSALYFCASSGGSGQDEKLFFGSGTQLSVL.

Many counts were recorded for this clonotype. The J gene is TRBJ2-7, the V gene TRBV7-9, with 8 bases that match TRBD1. Germline CDR1 and CDR2: SEHNR and FQNEAQ (reference sequence). The CDR3 is 16 amino acids. V lost 3 bases to trimming and J lost 0 bases; unmatched junction nucleotides: 7. The CDR3 loop reads CASSLTQGESSYEQYF. CDR3 sequence (DNA): TGTGCCAGCAGCTTGACACAGGGGGAGAGCTCCTACGAGCAGTACTTC.

Many counts were recorded for this clonotype. V usage is TRBV5-6 and J usage is TRBJ2-5, with D possibly being TRBD1 (5 bases). Germline loops: CDR1 SGHDT, CDR2 YYEEEE. Trimming removed 3 bases at V and 5 bases at J, with 11 bases between. The CDR3 consists of 13 residues. The CDR3 DNA sequence: TGTGCCAGCAGCTGGGGCTCCCAGGAGACCCAGTACTTC. Protein: CASSWGSQETQYF.

In its sample, this clonotype was seen a few times. An end of the junction differs from the germline gene, which may be a read error. The chain combines TRBV7-2 with TRBJ2-5; 12 nucleotides match TRBD2. The CDR3 is 12 residues long. Germline CDR1 reads SGHTA; CDR2 reads FQGNSA. CDR3 amino acids: CASRLAGEPQYF. The DNA for the CDR3 is TGTGCCAGCCGACTAGCGGGAGAGCCCCAGTACTTC.

This clonotype has at least ten counts. V is TRBV29-1 and J is TRBJ2-2; D gene uncertain. V lost 1 base to trimming and J lost 0 bases, with 6 bases between them. The germline V gene encodes CDR1 SQVTM and CDR2 ANQGSEA. CDR3 size: 14 residues. In nucleotides, the CDR3 is TGCAGCGTTGAAGCTGGGACGAACACCGGGGAGCTGTTTTTT. It specifies CSVEAGTNTGELFF.

This clonotype was observed at least ten times. The chain couples TRBV29-1 to TRBJ1-2, with a possible D match to TRBD1 (6 bases). Trimming took 7 bases from V and 0 from J, leaving 12 bases between them. The CDR3 has 13 residues. Germline-derived CDR1 and CDR2 are SQVTM and ANQGSEA. The CDR3 nucleotides are TGCAGCGCAATTGACAGGACTAACTATGGCTACACCTTC. Translating it yields CSAIDRTNYGYTF.

This clonotype has ten or more counts. The chain uses TRBV19 and TRBJ2-7; TRBD2 matches 10 bases. CDR3 length: 14 amino acids. The V and J ends lost 5 bases and 2 bases, in that order; junction bases with no gene match: 3. Germline V gives CDR1 LNHDA, CDR2 SQIVND (reference sequence). CDR3 region: CASSLLAGPYEQYF. DNA of the CDR3: TGTGCCAGTAGTCTACTAGCGGGACCCTACGAGCAGTACTTC.

This clonotype was counted only a few times. The rearrangement links TRBV12-3 or TRBV12-4 to TRBJ2-3; D perhaps matches TRBD2 (5 bases). V was cut by 7 bases and J by 4 bases, with 9 bases left in between. CDR3 length: 12 amino acids. This chain's CDR3 is CASTLGADTQYF. The CDR3 DNA sequence: TGTGCCAGCACACTGGGAGCAGATACGCAGTATTTT.

Note on this clonotype: A read error may explain this, as a much larger clone is one base away. The V and J genes are TRBV9 and TRBJ2-1; no firm D call. Germline V lookup: CDR1 SGDLS, CDR2 YYNGEE. V was cut by 0 bases and J by 8 bases, with 15 bases left in between. CDR3 length: 15 amino acids. The CDR3 bases are TGTGCCAGCAGCGTAGGATCAGGAGCTGCCGATGAGCAGTTCTTC. It translates to CASSVGSGAADEQFF.

This clonotype was seen repeatedly, ten times or more. V and J are TRBV19 and TRBJ2-2, with D maybe TRBD1 (5 bases). The length of the CDR3 is 14 residues. V was cut by 1 base and J by 6 bases, with 9 bases left in between. CDR1 LNHDA and CDR2 SQIVND come from the germline V gene (reference sequence). The CDR3: CASSIGTRAGELFF. CDR3 nucleotide sequence: TGTGCCAGTAGTATAGGGACACGGGCCGGGGAGCTGTTTTTT. Supplemented by reference TRBV19 and TRBJ2-2, the full variable domain reads DGGITQSPKYLFRKEGQNVTLSCEQNLNHDAMYWYRQDPGQGLRLIYYSQIVNDFQKGDIAEGYSVSREKKESFPLTVTSAQKNPTAFYLCASSIGTRAGELFFGEGSRLTVL.

The chain is built from TRBV7-9 and TRBJ2-7, with a possible D match to TRBD1 (5 bases). Trimming took 1 base from V and 4 from J, leaving 14 bases between them. The CDR3 runs 15 residues. The germline V gene encodes CDR1 SEHNR and CDR2 FQNEAQ (reference sequence). The CDR3 DNA is TGTGCCAGCAGCTTAGAAGCGAAGGGGTGGTACGAGCAGTACTTC. It codes for CASSLEAKGWYEQYF.

This clonotype was counted between two and nine times. This sequence joins TRBV5-5 and TRBJ2-7, with D perhaps matching TRBD2 (5 bases). Germline lookup yields CDR1 SGHKS and CDR2 YYEKEE (reference sequence). CDR3 size: 13 residues. V dropped 4 bases and J dropped 7 bases, with 15 bases sitting between them. Written as DNA, the CDR3 is TGTGCCAGCAGCCGGGCCGGGGTCCCGGAGCAGTACTTC. This codes for CASSRAGVPEQYF.

In its sample, this clonotype was seen a few times. CDR3 sequence reads: CASSLVRGPNYGYTF. CDR3 bases: TGTGCCAGCAGCTTAGTCCGGGGCCCCAACTATGGCTACACCTTC. The chain carries TRBV7-9 and TRBJ1-2; D possibly corresponds to TRBD1 (5 bases). CDR3 length equals 15 residues. From germline, CDR1 is SEHNR and CDR2 FQNEAQ (reference sequence). V was trimmed by 1 base and J by 2 bases, leaving 11 bases between them.